This is a list of T cell receptor beta chains from one sample in a study of early T cells in non-severe SARS-CoV-2 infection. TCRdb used MiXCR to reprocess the 5' RACE reads, holding one entry per CDR3 protein. The top ten clones hold about 14% of a sample with about 71,000 distinct CDR3 sequences, roughly 13% of them seen once. The sample was whole blood. The receptors were gathered from an adult who was a healthcare worker with PCR-confirmed SARS-CoV-2 infection or an uninfected control (not recorded which). The CDR3 runs from the conserved cysteine through the conserved F or W. A D gene is named only where the DNA matches it firmly. Only some rows state a clone size, as once, few, many or a class for expanded clones.

V gene: TRBV29-1
J gene: TRBJ1-1
D gene: NA
CDR3 length: 11
clone size: NA
CDR3 protein: CSALPGTEAFF
CDR3 DNA: TGCAGCGCCCTCCCAGGGACTGAAGCTTTCTTT

V gene: TRBV14
J gene: TRBJ2-1
D gene: NA
CDR3 length: 17
clone size: many
CDR3 protein: CASSPGAGIGTGNEQFF
CDR3 DNA: TGTGCCAGCAGCCCTGGGGCGGGGATCGGCACTGGCAATGAGCAGTTCTTC

V gene: TRBV28
J gene: TRBJ2-1
D gene: NA
CDR3 length: 14
clone size: few
CDR3 protein: CATLVYPTYNEQFF
CDR3 DNA: TGTGCCACGTTAGTCTACCCCACCTACAATGAGCAGTTCTTC

V gene: TRBV5-1
J gene: TRBJ1-1
D gene: NA
CDR3 length: 14
clone size: many
CDR3 protein: CASSPDQKNTEAFF
CDR3 DNA: TGCGCCAGCAGCCCCGACCAAAAGAACACTGAAGCTTTCTTT

V gene: TRBV6-2/TRBV6-3
J gene: TRBJ2-1
D gene: NA
CDR3 length: 16
clone size: NA
CDR3 protein: CASSYSSGGRGNEQFF
CDR3 DNA: TGTGCCAGCAGTTATAGTAGCGGTGGCAGGGGCAATGAGCAGTTCTTC

V gene: TRBV27
J gene: TRBJ1-4
D gene: TRBD1
CDR3 length: 15
clone size: few
CDR3 protein: CASSPDRVGYEKLFF
CDR3 DNA: TGTGCCAGCAGTCCAGACAGGGTGGGGTATGAAAAACTGTTTTTT

V gene: TRBV7-2
J gene: TRBJ1-1
D gene: NA
CDR3 length: 12
clone size: NA
CDR3 protein: CASGGRRTEAFF
CDR3 DNA: TGTGCCAGCGGGGGGCGTCGCACTGAAGCTTTCTTT

V gene: TRBV7-9
J gene: TRBJ2-7
D gene: NA
CDR3 length: 15
clone size: few
CDR3 protein: CASSFAGVPAWEQYF
CDR3 DNA: TGTGCCAGCAGCTTTGCGGGTGTGCCCGCCTGGGAGCAGTACTTC

V gene: TRBV6-2/TRBV6-3
J gene: TRBJ1-2
D gene: NA
CDR3 length: 15
clone size: few
CDR3 protein: CASSYQGRGNYGYTF
CDR3 DNA: TGTGCCAGCAGTTACCAAGGCAGGGGAAACTATGGCTACACCTTC

V gene: TRBV7-2
J gene: TRBJ2-1
D gene: NA
CDR3 length: 12
clone size: few
CDR3 protein: CASSLRYNEQFF
CDR3 DNA: TGTGCCAGCAGCTTACGATACAATGAGCAGTTCTTC

V gene: TRBV6-2/TRBV6-3
J gene: TRBJ2-7
D gene: NA
CDR3 length: 13
clone size: few
CDR3 protein: CASSFIDTYEQYF
CDR3 DNA: TGTGCCAGCAGTTTCATTGATACCTACGAGCAGTACTTC

V gene: TRBV6-2/TRBV6-3
J gene: TRBJ1-5
D gene: TRBD1
CDR3 length: 15
clone size: NA
CDR3 protein: CASRRTGSSNQPQHF
CDR3 DNA: TGTGCCAGCAGACGGACAGGATCGTCCAATCAGCCCCAGCATTTT

V gene: TRBV23-1
J gene: TRBJ1-5
D gene: NA
CDR3 length: 16
clone size: many
CDR3 protein: CASSHSKGGANQPQHF
CDR3 DNA: TGCGCCAGCAGTCACTCGAAGGGGGGAGCAAATCAGCCCCAGCATTTT

V gene: TRBV29-1
J gene: TRBJ2-3
D gene: NA
CDR3 length: 13
clone size: few
CDR3 protein: CSVEILSTDTQYF
CDR3 DNA: TGCAGCGTTGAAATTTTGAGCACAGATACGCAGTATTTT

V gene: TRBV12-3/TRBV12-4
J gene: TRBJ2-5
D gene: NA
CDR3 length: 17
clone size: many
CDR3 protein: CASSSLGGKGEQETQYF
CDR3 DNA: TGTGCCAGCAGTTCCCTAGGCGGAAAGGGAGAGCAAGAGACCCAGTACTTC

V gene: TRBV4-2
J gene: TRBJ2-7
D gene: TRBD2
CDR3 length: 18
clone size: NA
CDR3 protein: CASSPTGTSGLAPYEQYF
CDR3 DNA: TGTGCCAGCAGCCCGACCGGGACTAGCGGGCTGGCCCCCTACGAGCAGTACTTC

V gene: TRBV29-1
J gene: TRBJ2-7
D gene: NA
CDR3 length: 14
clone size: few
CDR3 protein: CSVGGRAGSYEQYF
CDR3 DNA: TGCAGCGTTGGGGGGCGGGCAGGGAGCTACGAGCAGTACTTC

V gene: TRBV28
J gene: TRBJ2-7
D gene: NA
CDR3 length: 15
clone size: NA
CDR3 protein: CASRFTGLGTYEQYF
CDR3 DNA: TGTGCCAGCAGATTCACAGGATTAGGGACCTACGAGCAGTACTTC

V gene: TRBV6-1
J gene: TRBJ2-7
D gene: NA
CDR3 length: 17
clone size: many
CDR3 protein: CASSEVMGTSSSYEQYF
CDR3 DNA: TGTGCCAGCAGTGAAGTGATGGGCACCTCAAGCTCCTACGAGCAGTACTTC

V gene: TRBV20-1
J gene: TRBJ2-3
D gene: NA
CDR3 length: 14
clone size: few
CDR3 protein: CSARRQLSTDTQYF
CDR3 DNA: TGCAGTGCTAGAAGGCAGTTGTCCACAGATACGCAGTATTTT

V gene: TRBV6-1
J gene: TRBJ2-6
D gene: NA
CDR3 length: 18
clone size: NA
CDR3 protein: CASRNSFEGRSGANVLTF
CDR3 DNA: TGTGCCAGCAGGAACTCGTTCGAGGGGCGCTCTGGGGCCAACGTCCTGACTTTC

V gene: TRBV12-3/TRBV12-4
J gene: TRBJ2-2
D gene: TRBD1
CDR3 length: 14
clone size: many
CDR3 protein: CANTPGQGTGELFF
CDR3 DNA: TGTGCCAATACCCCGGGACAGGGTACCGGGGAGCTGTTTTTT

V gene: TRBV20-1
J gene: TRBJ1-1
D gene: TRBD1
CDR3 length: 15
clone size: NA
CDR3 protein: CSARDHGTGSTEAFF
CDR3 DNA: TGCAGTGCTAGAGATCATGGGACAGGGAGCACTGAAGCTTTCTTT

V gene: TRBV12-3/TRBV12-4
J gene: TRBJ1-5
D gene: NA
CDR3 length: 13
clone size: many
CDR3 protein: CASSLGRNQPQHF
CDR3 DNA: TGTGCCAGCAGTTTAGGACGCAATCAGCCCCAGCATTTT